This TCR beta chain appears in the sequencing data of a study of early T cells in non-severe SARS-CoV-2 infection. Germline V lookup: CDR1 WSHSY, CDR2 SAAADI. Deletions cut 6 bases from V and 2 bases from J, with 13 bases between. The CDR3 is 14 residues long. MiXCR was run by TCRdb on the 5' RACE reads, yielding one entry per CDR3 protein. The sample carries roughly 33,000 distinct CDR3 sequences, more than 5% recorded once. Sequencing input: whole blood. The TCR was taken from an adult who was a healthcare worker with PCR-confirmed SARS-CoV-2 infection or an uninfected control (not recorded which). The rearrangement links TRBV10-2 to TRBJ1-1; the D gene is possibly TRBD1 (6 bases). This CDR3 is CASRGYRANTEAFF. DNA of the CDR3: TGCGCCAGCAGGGGGTACAGGGCCAACACTGAAGCTTTCTTT.